A selection of T cell receptor beta chains follows, all from one sample in a study of graft-versus-host responses after intestinal transplantation. TCRdb keeps only in-frame clones here, not all; method: immunoSEQ multiplex PCR. The sample carries 20,000 or so clones, around 78% recorded once. Sequencing was performed on ileum tissue, taken 12 days after intestinal transplant. Receptors originate from a human patient who received an intestinal transplant, so some T cells may come from the graft donor. The CDR3 runs from the conserved cysteine through the conserved F or W. A D gene is named only where the DNA matches it firmly. Clone sizes are given selectively: once, few, many, or a class where the clone is expanded.

D gene,J gene,clone size,V gene,CDR3 length,CDR3 DNA,CDR3 protein
.,TRBJ1-1,.,TRBV9,15,TGTGCCAGCAGCGTAGGTGTGCAGATGAACACTGAAGCTTTCTTT,CASSVGVQMNTEAFF
TRBD2,TRBJ2-1,.,TRBV29-1,15,TGCAGCGTACCGGGACTAGGAGTGGAATACAATGAGCAGTTCTTC,CSVPGLGVEYNEQFF
.,TRBJ1-5,.,TRBV5-8,11,TGTGCCAGCACCTGGTCGGGACCCCAGCATTTT,CASTWSGPQHF
.,TRBJ1-2,.,TRBV5-1,14,TGCGCCAGCACCCGGGGGGGGCCGGTCTATGGCTACACCTTC,CASTRGGPVYGYTF
TRBD2,TRBJ2-1,.,TRBV9,15,TGTGCCAGCAGCGTCTCCGGGACTAGCGTCAATGAGCAGTTCTTC,CASSVSGTSVNEQFF
TRBD2,TRBJ2-5,.,TRBV9,16,TGTGCCAGCAGCGGCTACCCTAGCGGGGGGCGGGAGACCCAGTACTTC,CASSGYPSGGRETQYF
.,TRBJ1-2,.,TRBV5-1,14,TGCGCCAGCAGCCCACCGGCGGATTACTATGGCTACACCTTC,CASSPPADYYGYTF
.,TRBJ2-7,.,TRBV7-2,14,TGTGCCAGCAGCTTCTCGCGAGTCGCCTTCGAGCAGTACTTC,CASSFSRVAFEQYF
TRBD2,TRBJ2-3,.,TRBV10-2,17,TGCGCCAGCTATCCACCGGGACTAGCGGGGGGGCGAGATACGCAGTATTTT,CASYPPGLAGGRDTQYF
.,TRBJ1-1,.,TRBV10-3,15,TGTGCCATCAGTGTTTACAGGGATATGGGCACTGAAGCTTTCTTT,CAISVYRDMGTEAFF
TRBD2,TRBJ2-5,.,TRBV6-5,16,TGTGCCAGCAGTTGGATAGCGGGGGGGACTCAAGAGACCCAGTACTTC,CASSWIAGGTQETQYF
TRBD1,TRBJ1-2,few,TRBV5-1,14,TGCGCCAGCAGCTTTGGACAGGGACCCTATGGCTACACCTTC,CASSFGQGPYGYTF
TRBD1,TRBJ2-5,.,TRBV18,15,TGTGCCAGCTCACGGGGACAGGGGTCGGTGGAGACCCAGTACTTC,CASSRGQGSVETQYF
.,TRBJ2-3,.,TRBV6-6,14,TGTGCCAGCAGTTACTCGAGATCGCCAGATACGCAGTATTTT,CASSYSRSPDTQYF
TRBD1,TRBJ1-1,.,TRBV10-1,12,TGCGCCAGCACCAACAACAGGGGAGAAGCTTTCTTT,CASTNNRGEAFF
TRBD2,TRBJ2-5,few,TRBV7-6,17,TGTGCCAGCAGCTTTCTTTCGGGAGCGGGGGGCGGAGAGACCCAGTACTTC,CASSFLSGAGGGETQYF
TRBD1,TRBJ2-1,.,TRBV9,15,TGTGCCAGCAGCCCCCAGGGGGCCCCCTACAATGAGCAGTTCTTC,CASSPQGAPYNEQFF
TRBD1,TRBJ1-1,.,TRBV5-1,15,TGCGCCAGCAGCCGGGACAGCCTCATGAACACTGAAGCTTTCTTT,CASSRDSLMNTEAFF
TRBD1,TRBJ2-7,medium-sized,TRBV4-1,18,TGCGCCAGCAGCCAAGCATCCCCCGGGACAGCGTTTTCCTACGAGCAGTACTTC,CASSQASPGTAFSYEQYF
.,TRBJ2-7,.,TRBV14,15,TGTGCCAGCAGCCTCAGACCACCGGGCCGGGGCGAGCAGTACTTC,CASSLRPPGRGEQYF
TRBD1,TRBJ2-1,.,TRBV2,17,TGTGCCAGCAGTCAGCCCGAGGGGACAGTCGGGTACAATGAGCAGTTCTTC,CASSQPEGTVGYNEQFF
.,TRBJ1-3,once,TRBV29-1,14,TGCAGCGTTCGGACAGCATCCTCTGGAAACACCATATATTTT,CSVRTASSGNTIYF
.,TRBJ2-7,.,TRBV19,13,TGTGCCAGTAGGAGTAGGGGAACCTACGAGCAGTACTTC,CASRSRGTYEQYF
.,TRBJ2-1,.,TRBV15,12,TGTGCCACCAGCAGAGTGGTCGGTACCCAGTTCTTC,CATSRVVGTQFF
TRBD2,TRBJ2-7,.,TRBV27,15,TGTGCCAGCAGGACCTATAGCGGGAGCTCCTACGAGCAGTACTTC,CASRTYSGSSYEQYF
.,TRBJ2-3,.,TRBV11-2,16,TGTGCCAGCAGCGAGGGTTGGCTTGGGCCAACAGATACGCAGTATTTT,CASSEGWLGPTDTQYF
.,TRBJ2-3,few,TRBV27,15,TGTGCCAGCAGTTTATCGAGGGGGACCACAGATACGCAGTATTTT,CASSLSRGTTDTQYF
.,TRBJ2-5,.,TRBV6-5,15,TGTGCCAGCAGTTACCTTCCGCGACAGCAAGAGACCCAGTACTTC,CASSYLPRQQETQYF
TRBD2,TRBJ2-1,.,TRBV9,16,TGTGCCAGCAGCGTGACCGCCGGGACTACCTTGAATGAGCAGTTCTTC,CASSVTAGTTLNEQFF
TRBD1,TRBJ1-1,.,TRBV27,14,TGTGCCAGCAAGACAGGGCGGATGAACACTGAAGCTTTCTTT,CASKTGRMNTEAFF
.,TRBJ2-6,.,TRBV4-3,16,TGCGCCAGCAGCCAATGGTCGACTAGTGGGGCCAACGTCCTGACTTTC,CASSQWSTSGANVLTF
.,TRBJ1-2,once,TRBV9,12,TGTGCCAGCAGCGGGGACAAAAATGGCTACACCTTC,CASSGDKNGYTF
TRBD2,TRBJ2-7,.,TRBV11-2,15,TGTGCCAGCAGCTTAACTAGCGTGAGAATGGGCGAGCAGTACTTC,CASSLTSVRMGEQYF
TRBD2,TRBJ2-1,.,TRBV19,15,TGTGCCAGTAGTATAAAGCGGGAAGGCTACAATGAGCAGTTCTTC,CASSIKREGYNEQFF
.,TRBJ1-1,.,TRBV21-1,14,TGTGCCAGCAGCGCACTCTCAGGGAACACTGAAGCTTTCTTT,CASSALSGNTEAFF